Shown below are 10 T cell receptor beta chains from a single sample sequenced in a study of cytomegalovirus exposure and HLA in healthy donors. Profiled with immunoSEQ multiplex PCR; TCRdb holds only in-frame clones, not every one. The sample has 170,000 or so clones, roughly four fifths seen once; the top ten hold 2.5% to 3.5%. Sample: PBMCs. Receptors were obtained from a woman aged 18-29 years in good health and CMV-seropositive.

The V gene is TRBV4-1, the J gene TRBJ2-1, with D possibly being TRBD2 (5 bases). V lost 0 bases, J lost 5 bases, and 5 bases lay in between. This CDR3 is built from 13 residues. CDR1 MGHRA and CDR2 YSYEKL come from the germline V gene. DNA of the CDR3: TGCGCCAGCAGCCAAGAGGAGGACAATGAGCAGTTCTTC. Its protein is CASSQEEDNEQFF.

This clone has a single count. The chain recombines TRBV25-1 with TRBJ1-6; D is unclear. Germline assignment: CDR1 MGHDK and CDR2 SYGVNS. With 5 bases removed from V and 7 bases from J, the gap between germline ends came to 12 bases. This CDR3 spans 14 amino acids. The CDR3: CASSPRGYNSPLHF. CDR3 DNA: TGTGCCAGCAGTCCGCGGGGTTACAATTCACCCCTCCACTTT. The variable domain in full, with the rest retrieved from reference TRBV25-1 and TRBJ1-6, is EADIYQTPRYLVIGTGKKITLECSQTMGHDKMYWYQQDPGMELHLIHYSYGVNSTEKGDLSSESTVSRIRTEHFPLTLESARPSHTSQYLCASSPRGYNSPLHFGNGTRLTVT.

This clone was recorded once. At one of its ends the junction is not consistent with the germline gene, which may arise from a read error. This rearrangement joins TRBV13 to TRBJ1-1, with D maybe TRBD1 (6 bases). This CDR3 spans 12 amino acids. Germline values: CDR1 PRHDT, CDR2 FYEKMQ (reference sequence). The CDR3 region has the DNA TGTGCCAGCAGCCCTTTAGACAGGAGACCTTCCTTT. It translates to CASSPLDRRPSF.

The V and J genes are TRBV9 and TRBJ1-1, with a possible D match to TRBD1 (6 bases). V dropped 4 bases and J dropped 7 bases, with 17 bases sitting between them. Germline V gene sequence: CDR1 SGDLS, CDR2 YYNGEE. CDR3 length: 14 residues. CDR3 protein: CASSPGGGTSEAFF. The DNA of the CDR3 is TGTGCCAGCAGCCCCGGGGGGGGCACGAGTGAAGCTTTCTTT. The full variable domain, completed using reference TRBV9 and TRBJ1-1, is DSGVTQTPKHLITATGQRVTLRCSPRSGDLSVYWYQQSLDQGLQFLIQYYNGEERAKGNILERFSAQQFPDLHSELNLSSLELGDSALYFCASSPGGGTSEAFFGQGTRLTVV.

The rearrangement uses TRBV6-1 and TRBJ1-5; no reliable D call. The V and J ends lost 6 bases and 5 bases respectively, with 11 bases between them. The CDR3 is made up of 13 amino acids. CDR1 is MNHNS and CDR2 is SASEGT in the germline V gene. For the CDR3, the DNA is TGTGCCAGCAGCTACCAGGCCGATCAGCCCCAGCATTTT. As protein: CASSYQADQPQHF.

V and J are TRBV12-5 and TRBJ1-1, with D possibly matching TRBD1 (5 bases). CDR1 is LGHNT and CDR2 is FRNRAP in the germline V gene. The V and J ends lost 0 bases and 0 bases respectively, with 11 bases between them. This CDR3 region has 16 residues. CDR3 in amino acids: CASGLVLGGLNTEAFF. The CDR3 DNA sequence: TGTGCTAGTGGTTTGGTACTCGGGGGATTGAACACTGAAGCTTTCTTT.

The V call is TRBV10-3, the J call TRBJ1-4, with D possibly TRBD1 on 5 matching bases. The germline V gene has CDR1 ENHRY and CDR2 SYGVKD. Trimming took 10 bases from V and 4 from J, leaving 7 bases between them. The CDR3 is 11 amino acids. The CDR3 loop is CATRGNEKLFF. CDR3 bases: TGTGCCACTAGGGGTAATGAAAAACTGTTTTTT.

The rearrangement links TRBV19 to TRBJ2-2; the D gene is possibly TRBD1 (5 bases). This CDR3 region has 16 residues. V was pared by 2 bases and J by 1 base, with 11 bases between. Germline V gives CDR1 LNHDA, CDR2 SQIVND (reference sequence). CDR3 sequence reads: CASSISPTGNTGELFF. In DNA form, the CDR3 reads TGTGCCAGTAGTATATCTCCAACAGGGAACACCGGGGAGCTGTTTTTT.

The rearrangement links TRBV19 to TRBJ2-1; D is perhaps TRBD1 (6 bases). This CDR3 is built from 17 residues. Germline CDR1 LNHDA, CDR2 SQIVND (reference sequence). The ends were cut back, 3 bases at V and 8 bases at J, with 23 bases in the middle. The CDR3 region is CASSIEGNRVTYHEQFF. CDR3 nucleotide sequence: TGTGCCAGTAGTATTGAGGGAAACAGGGTCACATACCATGAGCAGTTCTTC. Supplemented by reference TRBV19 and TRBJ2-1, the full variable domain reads DGGITQSPKYLFRKEGQNVTLSCEQNLNHDAMYWYRQDPGQGLRLIYYSQIVNDFQKGDIAEGYSVSREKKESFPLTVTSAQKNPTAFYLCASSIEGNRVTYHEQFFGPGTRLTVL.

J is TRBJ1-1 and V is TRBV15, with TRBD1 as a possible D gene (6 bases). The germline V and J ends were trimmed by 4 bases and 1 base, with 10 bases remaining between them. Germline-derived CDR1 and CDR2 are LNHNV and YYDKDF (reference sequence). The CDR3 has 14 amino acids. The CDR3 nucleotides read TGTGCCACCAGCAAGGACAGAAAGAACACTGAAGCTTTCTTT. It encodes CATSKDRKNTEAFF.